The 29 T cell receptor beta chains below come from one sample, sequenced in a study of blood T cell repertoires in COVID-19. Method: immunoSEQ multiplex PCR; TCRdb's copy keeps in-frame clones and lacks some. The sample records roughly 430,000 clones, 88% being singletons. Sequenced input: PBMCs or T cells enriched from blood (not recorded which). The receptors were gathered from a woman aged 35 to 49 with acute COVID-19.

V usage is TRBV13 and J usage is TRBJ1-2; no definite D call. The CDR3 length is 12 residues. Germline CDR1 PRHDT, CDR2 FYEKMQ (reference sequence). V gave up 5 bases and J gave up 8 bases, with 12 bases separating them. CDR3 region: CASSPVVGGYTF. The DNA of the CDR3 is TGTGCCAGCAGCCCTGTTGTCGGGGGCTACACCTTC.

The chain is built from TRBV11-2 and TRBJ1-6; D remains ambiguous. Germline V gene lookup returns CDR1 SGHAT and CDR2 FQNNGV. The CDR3 loop spans 14 amino acids. Between the trimmed V and J ends, which lost 1 base and 10 bases, there was a span of 11 bases. In DNA form, the CDR3 reads TGTGCCAGCAGCTTAGTGGAGGGCAACTCACCCCTCCACTTT. It is translated as CASSLVEGNSPLHF.

This clone has a single count. The chain joins TRBV3-1 (or the pseudogene TRBV3-2) to TRBJ2-5, with a tentative D call TRBD2 (6 bases). V was trimmed by 2 bases and J by 3 bases, leaving 19 bases between them. Germline CDR1 LGHDT, CDR2 YNNKEL (reference sequence). The CDR3 covers 17 residues. The CDR3, as DNA: TGTGCCAGCAGCCAAAAGGACCAAAAGCGGGTGGAAGAGACCCAGTACTTC. Protein sequence: CASSQKDQKRVEETQYF.

The V and J genes are TRBV7-8 and TRBJ2-6, with 10 bases fitting TRBD2. The V segment lost 1 base and the J segment 0 bases; nucleotides outside the gene matches: 3. Germline CDR1 is SGHVS and CDR2 is FQNEAQ. The CDR3 consists of 18 residues. The CDR3 bases are TGTGCCAGCAGCTTAGTAGCGGGGGGTTCCTCTGGGGCCAACGTCCTGACTTTC. It encodes CASSLVAGGSSGANVLTF. Variable domain in full (rest from reference TRBV7-8 and TRBJ2-6): GAGVSQSPRYKVAKRGQDVALRCDPISGHVSLFWYQQALGQGPEFLTYFQNEAQLDKSGLPSDRFFAERPEGSVSTLKIQRTQQEDSAVYLCASSLVAGGSSGANVLTFGAGSRLTVL.

This clone was observed a single time. The chain employs TRBV7-9 and TRBJ1-4, with 9 nucleotides matching TRBD1. CDR1 is SEHNR, CDR2 FQNEAQ, per germline (reference sequence). The CDR3 contains 15 residues. J gave up 8 bases and V 5 bases, and 9 bases lay outside the gene matches. The CDR3 sequence is CASSPTGGIVEKLFF. Here the CDR3 DNA reads TGTGCCAGCAGCCCAACAGGGGGCATCGTAGAAAAACTGTTTTTT.

The chain combines TRBV24-1 with TRBJ2-1; 11 nucleotides line up with TRBD1. With 6 bases clipped from V and 8 bases from J, the junction kept 5 bases outside the gene matches. CDR1 is KGHDR and CDR2 is SFDVKD in the germline V gene. The CDR3 consists of 14 residues. The CDR3 bases are TGTGCCACCAGTCCCGGACAGGGGGCCTATGAGCAGTTCTTC. It specifies CATSPGQGAYEQFF.

This chain uses TRBV12-2 with TRBJ2-7; the D call of TRBD1 is as the table states it, not checked on the DNA. TRBV12-2 is designated a pseudogene. This CDR3 is 15 amino acids long. CDR3 bases: TGTGCAAGTCGCGTTTGGGGACAGGGGAAGGGGGAGCAGTACTTC. Translating it yields CASRVWGQGKGEQYF.

The chain combines TRBV9 with TRBJ2-2; unclear D gene. CDR1 and CDR2 from the germline V gene are SGDLS and YYNGEE. With 0 bases removed from V and 4 bases from J, the gap between germline ends came to 16 bases. CDR3 length equals 17 residues. In DNA form, the CDR3 reads TGTGCCAGCAGCGTAGCTCCTTCGGGTGATGGCACCGGGGAGCTGTTTTTT. Its protein is CASSVAPSGDGTGELFF. Using reference TRBV9 and TRBJ2-2 for the parts outside the CDR3, the full variable domain is DSGVTQTPKHLITATGQRVTLRCSPRSGDLSVYWYQQSLDQGLQFLIQYYNGEERAKGNILERFSAQQFPDLHSELNLSSLELGDSALYFCASSVAPSGDGTGELFFGEGSRLTVL.

This chain uses TRBV4-1 with TRBJ1-6, with D perhaps TRBD1 (5 bases). The germline V gene has CDR1 MGHRA and CDR2 YSYEKL. The ends were cut back, 1 base at V and 10 bases at J, with 11 bases in the middle. The CDR3 loop spans 14 amino acids. In DNA, the CDR3 is TGCGCCAGCAGCCAAGGGGGACTAGGGTCACCCCTCCACTTT. This sequence encodes CASSQGGLGSPLHF.

The sample holds one count of this clone. The rearrangement joins TRBV3-1 (or the pseudogene TRBV3-2) to TRBJ2-3; 9 bases are shared with TRBD2. V gave up 0 bases and J gave up 2 bases; unmatched junction bases: 27. Germline V lookup: CDR1 LGHDT, CDR2 YNNKEL (reference sequence). The CDR3 extends over 24 amino acids. The CDR3 DNA is TGTGCCAGCAGCCAAGAGGTTTACGGGTTTGGCGGGGGGGCATCCGCAAGTTTCACAGATACGCAGTATTTT. Protein product: CASSQEVYGFGGGASASFTDTQYF.

V is TRBV6-5 and J is TRBJ1-1; possibly TRBD1 for D (5 bases). CDR3 length: 12 amino acids. Germline CDR1 MNHEY, CDR2 SVGAGI. Deletions cut 6 bases from V and 5 bases from J, with 10 bases between. The CDR3, as DNA: TGTGCCAGCAGCGGGGGAGGGACTGAAGCTTTCTTT. Protein product: CASSGGGTEAFF.

This chain uses TRBV2 with TRBJ1-1, with 9 positions matching TRBD1. Germline assignment: CDR1 SNHLY and CDR2 FYNNEI. The junction had 6 bases not matched to a gene; V was cut back by 6 bases and J by 4 bases. The CDR3 runs 14 residues. As DNA, the CDR3 is TGTGCCAGCAGCTCCGGGACAGGGATCACTGAAGCTTTCTTT. As protein: CASSSGTGITEAFF.

To note about this clone: At one end the junction does not follow the germline gene, possibly because of a read error. The rearrangement links TRBV7-9 to TRBJ2-2; maybe TRBD1 (6 bases). The length of the CDR3 is 15 residues. CDR1 and CDR2 from the germline V gene are SEHNR and FQNEAQ (reference sequence). In DNA form, the CDR3 reads TGTGCTAGCAGGTGGACAGATCTTAACACCGGGGAGCTGTTTTTT. Its translation is CASRWTDLNTGELFF.

This clone was picked up one time. The chain is built from TRBV18 and TRBJ1-6; 8 bases align to TRBD1. V lost 8 bases to trimming and J lost 7 bases; unmatched junction nucleotides: 1. Germline CDR1 is KGHSH and CDR2 is LQKENI. CDR3 size: 12 residues. Written as DNA, the CDR3 is TGTGCCAGCACAGGGGGGAATTCACCCCTCCACTTT. Its translation is CASTGGNSPLHF.

The V and J genes are TRBV2 and TRBJ2-3; 11 bases are shared with TRBD2. After removal of 10 bases from V and 1 base from J, the junction contained 7 bases not matched to a gene. CDR3 size: 15 residues. Per the germline V gene, CDR1 is SNHLY and CDR2 is FYNNEI. DNA for the CDR3: TGTGCCACCTTGGTGACTAGCGGGGGCACAGATACGCAGTATTTT. Protein product: CATLVTSGGTDTQYF.

The chain joins TRBV4-1 to TRBJ1-1; no clear D. The V gene lost 2 bases and the J gene lost 0 bases, with 7 bases spanning the gap. Germline CDR1 is MGHRA and CDR2 is YSYEKL. This CDR3 is built from 14 residues. The CDR3 is CASSQWSMNTEAFF. The CDR3 DNA sequence: TGCGCCAGCAGCCAATGGAGCATGAACACTGAAGCTTTCTTT.

V is TRBV4-1 and J is TRBJ1-3; D remains unclear. Trimming took 1 base from V and 2 from J, leaving 9 bases between them. Germline loops: CDR1 MGHRA, CDR2 YSYEKL. This CDR3 has 15 residues. The CDR3, as DNA: TGCGCCAGCAGCCAAGGCCGGGTTGCTGGAAACACCATATATTTT. Residues: CASSQGRVAGNTIYF.

V is TRBV18 and J is TRBJ2-1, with 13 bases fitting TRBD2. V was clipped by 6 bases and J by 1 base; unmatched bases: 12. Germline lookup yields CDR1 KGHSH and CDR2 LQKENI. This CDR3 comprises 19 residues. Here the CDR3 DNA reads TGTGCCAGCTCGCCGCTCTCAAGGACTAGCGGGGGATCCTACAATGAGCAGTTCTTC. As protein: CASSPLSRTSGGSYNEQFF.

The chain uses TRBV7-9 and TRBJ1-4; 10 bases line up with TRBD1. The J segment lost 6 bases and the V segment lost 3 bases, leaving 4 bases of the junction unmatched. This CDR3 comprises 15 residues. The germline V gene has CDR1 SEHNR and CDR2 FQNEAQ (reference sequence). CDR3 protein: CASSLSGTGDEKLFF. DNA of the CDR3: TGTGCCAGCAGCTTGTCCGGGACAGGGGATGAAAAACTGTTTTTT.

The chain employs TRBV11-3 and TRBJ1-5; a weak D match, TRBD1 (6 bases). CDR1 is SGHNT and CDR2 is YENEEA in the germline V gene. The CDR3 runs 15 residues. Trimming pared 3 bases from V and 3 bases from J, leaving 12 bases between. CDR3 coding DNA: TGTGCCAGCAGCTTCCGATGGACAGACAATCAGCCCCAGCATTTT. It codes for CASSFRWTDNQPQHF.

This chain uses TRBV18 with TRBJ2-3; TRBD2 matches 14 bases. The CDR3 runs to 16 residues. Germline lookup yields CDR1 KGHSH and CDR2 LQKENI. V dropped 0 bases and J dropped 8; count of bases not matched to a gene: 4. The CDR3 coding sequence is TGTGCCAGCTCACCACCGACTAGCGGGGGGGTTGGTACGCAGTATTTT. It translates to CASSPPTSGGVGTQYF.

This clone has only one observation. The chain uses TRBV15 and TRBJ2-6; the D is unclear. The CDR3 totals 14 residues. Deletions cut 1 base from V and 1 base from J, with 2 bases between. Germline CDR1 LNHNV, CDR2 YYDKDF (reference sequence). The CDR3 DNA reads TGTGCCACCAGCAGAGCATCTGGGGCCAACGTCCTGACTTTC. Protein sequence: CATSRASGANVLTF. Together with reference TRBV15 and TRBJ2-6, the CDR3 gives the full variable domain: DAMVIQNPRYQVTQFGKPVTLSCSQTLNHNVMYWYQQKSSQAPKLLFHYYDKDFNNEADTPDNFQSRRPNTSFCFLDIRSPGLGDTAMYLCATSRASGANVLTFGAGSRLTVL.

The chain combines TRBV11-2 with TRBJ1-6, with 9 bases matching TRBD1. CDR3 size: 15 residues. Trimming at V came to 0 bases and at J to 9 bases, leaving 3 bases not matched to a gene. CDR1 is SGHAT and CDR2 is FQNNGV in the germline V gene. DNA of the CDR3: TGTGCCAGCAGCTTAGAAGGGACAGGGCGTTCACCCCTCCACTTT. It codes for CASSLEGTGRSPLHF.

The rearrangement uses TRBV5-4 and TRBJ2-1; D not certain. Trimming cost V 3 bases and J 1 base, with 11 bases left between them. Germline CDR1 is SGHNT and CDR2 is YYREEE (reference sequence). The CDR3 length is 15 residues. The CDR3 bases are TGTGCCAGCAGCTACTCCTCGCTATCCTACAATGAGCAGTTCTTC. This gives the protein CASSYSSLSYNEQFF.

This rearrangement joins TRBV19 to TRBJ1-5; 8 nucleotides agree with TRBD1. The CDR3 has 14 amino acids. Trimming at V came to 6 bases and at J to 3 bases, leaving 4 bases not matched to a gene. Germline CDR1 and CDR2: LNHDA and SQIVND (reference sequence). The CDR3 sequence: CASSPDRVNQPQHF. DNA of the CDR3: TGTGCCAGTAGCCCGGACAGGGTCAATCAGCCCCAGCATTTT.

The rearrangement links TRBV5-4 to TRBJ2-2, with 7 bases that match TRBD2. Trimming took 4 bases from V and 0 from J; bases not matched to a gene: 6. Germline V lookup: CDR1 SGHNT, CDR2 YYREEE (reference sequence). The CDR3 covers 16 residues. This CDR3 reads CASSPGGGTNTGELFF. CDR3 DNA: TGTGCCAGCAGCCCGGGGGGAGGAACGAACACCGGGGAGCTGTTTTTT. Drawing the rest from reference TRBV5-4 and TRBJ2-2, the complete variable domain is ETGVTQSPTHLIKTRGQQVTLRCSSQSGHNTVSWYQQALGQGPQFIFQYYREEENGRGNFPPRFSGLQFPNYSSELNVNALELDDSALYLCASSPGGGTNTGELFFGEGSRLTVL.

This chain links TRBV4-2 with TRBJ2-3; D ambiguous. Trimming left V 4 bases short and J 6 bases short, with 17 bases between. Per germline, CDR1 LGHNA and CDR2 YNFKEQ. This CDR3 is built from 15 residues. CDR3 in DNA: TGTGCCAGCAGCCCCGGTGGGCCCTCCGCGGATACGCAGTATTTT. This encodes CASSPGGPSADTQYF.

This chain links TRBV3-1 (or the pseudogene TRBV3-2) with TRBJ2-7; TRBD1 aligns across 10 bases. V dropped 3 bases and J dropped 10; count of bases not matched to a gene: 9. The CDR3 runs 14 residues. The V gene's germline CDR1 is LGHDT and CDR2 YNNKEL (reference sequence). The CDR3 loop is CASSHNSDRGYQYF. The DNA of the CDR3 is TGTGCCAGCAGCCACAACTCGGACAGGGGGTATCAGTACTTC.

CDR3 nucleotides: TGCGCCAGCAGCTTATCCTTTGACTATGGCTACACCTTC. The encoded protein is CASSLSFDYGYTF. The gene calls are TRBV5-1 and TRBJ1-2; no reliable D call. The germline V and J ends were trimmed by 2 bases and 3 bases, with 8 bases remaining between them. Germline values: CDR1 SGHRS, CDR2 YFSETQ. This CDR3 contains 13 residues.